Listed below are T cell receptor beta chains from one sample, sequenced in a study of beta chain features in type 1 diabetes. Libraries were prepared by immunoSEQ multiplex PCR; TCRdb keeps only in-frame clonotypes and omits some of them. The profile shows 200,000 to 250,000 clones, about 70% of them singletons. The sample consisted of naive CD4+ T cells from blood. Receptors originate from a man younger than 45 in good health. CDR3s include the opening cysteine and the closing phenylalanine or tryptophan. A D gene is named only where the DNA matches it firmly. Rows may omit the clone size; those that give it use once, few, many or a size class.

j_gene,d_gene,v_gene,abundance,len,CDR3nt,CDR3aa
TRBJ2-3,TRBD1,TRBV30,-,14,TGTGCCTGGGACCCGGGACAGAGAGGCGATACGCAGTATTTT,CAWDPGQRGDTQYF
TRBJ2-3,-,TRBV4-1,-,17,TGCGCCAGCAGGTCCTTTGGGAGAGGGTCTAGCACAGATACGCAGTATTTT,CASRSFGRGSSTDTQYF
TRBJ2-1,TRBD2,TRBV30,-,14,TGTGCCTGGACTAGCGGGTTTTCCTACAATGAGCAGTTCTTC,CAWTSGFSYNEQFF
TRBJ2-3,-,TRBV29-1,once,12,TGCAGCGTTTTGGGCCCCACAGATACGCAGTATTTT,CSVLGPTDTQYF
TRBJ1-3,-,TRBV7-9,-,15,TGTGCCAGCAGCTTAGACGGCAACTCTGGAAACACCATATATTTT,CASSLDGNSGNTIYF
TRBJ2-2,TRBD2,TRBV18,few,15,TGTGCCAGCTCACCAAGCGGGGGCATCACCGGGGAGCTGTTTTTT,CASSPSGGITGELFF
TRBJ1-5,-,TRBV6-1,-,13,TGTGCCAGCAGTACGGTTGGCAATCAGCCCCAGCATTTT,CASSTVGNQPQHF
TRBJ1-4,-,TRBV29-1,-,13,TGCAGCGTCCGGAAGGGAACTAATGAAAAACTGTTTTTT,CSVRKGTNEKLFF
TRBJ1-1,TRBD1,TRBV30,once,15,TGTGCCTGGAGCGCCTGGGACAGGGGAAGGACTGAAGCTTTCTTT,CAWSAWDRGRTEAFF
TRBJ2-4,TRBD1,TRBV13,once,14,TGTGCCAGCAGTTACAGGGGAACCAAAAACATTCAGTACTTC,CASSYRGTKNIQYF
TRBJ2-5,-,TRBV29-1,-,12,TGCAGCGTTGACATCTCGGGAGAGACCCAGTACTTC,CSVDISGETQYF
TRBJ2-7,TRBD1,TRBV28,-,15,TGTGCCAGCAGTCCCTTGGGACAGGATGCCTACGAGCAGTACTTC,CASSPLGQDAYEQYF
TRBJ1-1,-,TRBV30,few,12,TGTGCCTGGAGTCAATCGGCCACTGAAGCTTTCTTT,CAWSQSATEAFF
TRBJ2-1,-,TRBV29-1,-,12,TGCAGCGTTGTGGGTCTTAGGCAGGAGCAGTTCTTC,CSVVGLRQEQFF
TRBJ2-1,-,TRBV29-1,few,10,TGCAGCGTGGACAGAGACGAGCAGTTCTTC,CSVDRDEQFF
TRBJ2-5,TRBD2,TRBV6-1,-,14,TGTGCCACCAGCCTAGCGGGGGGAGGAAAGACCCAGTACTTC,CATSLAGGGKTQYF
TRBJ2-2,-,TRBV30,-,13,TGTGCCTGGAGTCGGTCGAACACCGGGGAGCTGTTTTTT,CAWSRSNTGELFF
TRBJ2-5,-,TRBV7-2,-,13,TGTGCCAGCAGCTTAGAGAGGCGAGAGACCCAGTACTTC,CASSLERRETQYF
TRBJ2-1,-,TRBV7-9,-,13,TGTGCCAGCAGCTTAGTGCAGCAAGATGAGCAGTTCTTC,CASSLVQQDEQFF
TRBJ2-6,-,TRBV30,-,15,TGTGCCTGGAGCCCCCTAAGCTCTGGGGCCAACGTCCTGACTTTC,CAWSPLSSGANVLTF
TRBJ2-1,-,TRBV29-1,once,13,TGCAGCGTTGATCGGCTTTTAAGCAATGAGCAGTTCTTC,CSVDRLLSNEQFF
TRBJ2-1,-,TRBV30,-,12,TGTGCCTGGAGCCCTCAGGAGAATGAGCAGTTCTTC,CAWSPQENEQFF
TRBJ2-5,-,TRBV7-2,-,14,TGTGCCAGCAGCTTAGGGCCCACAGTGGGTTCCCAGTACTTC,CASSLGPTVGSQYF
TRBJ2-7,TRBD2,TRBV13,-,13,TGTGCCAGCAGCTCCCCCGGGACTAGCCAGCAGTACTTC,CASSSPGTSQQYF
TRBJ2-1,-,TRBV6-1,-,15,TGTGCCAGCAGTCCACAGCGGAGCTCCTACAATGAGCAGTTCTTC,CASSPQRSSYNEQFF
TRBJ2-7,-,TRBV25-1,-,11,TGTGCCAGCAGTTACAACAGTGAGCAGTACTTC,CASSYNSEQYF
TRBJ2-7,-,TRBV5-1,-,15,TGCGCCAGCAGCTTCGGAAATCTAAACACCTACGAGCAGTACTTC,CASSFGNLNTYEQYF
TRBJ2-1,-,TRBV5-4,-,12,TGTGCCAGCAGCATCCGGGGCAATGAGCAGTTCTTC,CASSIRGNEQFF
TRBJ2-5,-,TRBV15,-,16,TGTGCCACCAGCAGAGAGGGAGGGGGGCATGGCGAGACCCAGTACTTC,CATSREGGGHGETQYF
TRBJ2-2,-,TRBV4-2,few,16,TGTGCCAGCAGCATGCAACTGGGAGCCAACACCGGGGAGCTGTTTTTT,CASSMQLGANTGELFF
TRBJ2-3,TRBD2,TRBV7-9,-,16,TGTGCCAGCAGCCTCGGGGGGAATCCTAGCACAGATACGCAGTATTTT,CASSLGGNPSTDTQYF
TRBJ1-1,-,TRBV29-1,-,14,TGCAGCGTTGACAGGAGGCTGGGCGACACTGAAGCTTTCTTT,CSVDRRLGDTEAFF
TRBJ2-1,-,TRBV19,few,12,TGTGCCAGTACCAAACCCGGACAGCTGCAGTTCTTC,CASTKPGQLQFF
TRBJ2-7,-,TRBV6-5,-,13,TGTGCCAGCAGTTACTTGGGTCTTGGTGAGCAGTACTTC,CASSYLGLGEQYF
TRBJ2-7,-,TRBV29-1,-,11,TGCAGCGTGGGACCTACCTACGAGCAGTACTTC,CSVGPTYEQYF
TRBJ1-1,-,TRBV5-1,-,14,TGCGCCAGCAGCTCCAAGACGGTCAACACTGAAGCTTTCTTT,CASSSKTVNTEAFF
TRBJ1-2,TRBD1,TRBV10-3,-,13,TGTGCCAGCGCAGGGGGCGTTAACTATGGCTACACCTTC,CASAGGVNYGYTF
TRBJ2-4,-,TRBV2,-,15,TGTGCCAGTTCAGAGGGGCTTGTAGCCAAAAACATTCAGTACTTC,CASSEGLVAKNIQYF
TRBJ2-7,-,TRBV25-1,-,13,TGTGCCAGCAGTGGGCAGGTGACCTACGAGCAGTACTTC,CASSGQVTYEQYF
TRBJ2-5,-,TRBV20-1,-,10,TGCAGTGCCGAAAATCGGACCCAGTACTTC,CSAENRTQYF
TRBJ2-1,-,TRBV30,few,13,TGTGCCTGGAGTGTACAAAAGGGGGATGAGCAGTTCTTC,CAWSVQKGDEQFF
TRBJ1-3,TRBD1,TRBV20-1,once,11,TGCAGTGCTAGCCGGACAGGGAATCTCTATTTT,CSASRTGNLYF
TRBJ1-2,-,TRBV9,-,14,TGTGCCAGCAGCGTGGGAACAGGGTCTTGGGGCTACACCTTC,CASSVGTGSWGYTF
TRBJ2-7,TRBD2,TRBV7-2,-,17,TGTGCCAGCAGCTTATCAAGCGGGGGACTAGCGAGCCCCGAGCAGTACTTC,CASSLSSGGLASPEQYF
TRBJ2-1,-,TRBV2,-,10,TGTGCCAGCAGTCCGGGTTCCCAGTTCTTC,CASSPGSQFF
TRBJ2-3,-,TRBV11-2,-,15,TGTGCCAGCAGCGATATGAAAAGGGTCACAGATACGCAGTATTTT,CASSDMKRVTDTQYF